These 29 T cell receptor beta chains were all obtained from the same sample, sequenced in a study of early T cells in non-severe SARS-CoV-2 infection. TCRdb independently ran MiXCR on the 5' RACE reads; one entry per CDR3 protein. The sample holds roughly 45,000 distinct CDR3 sequences, over 5% seen once. The specimen was whole blood, collected at baseline. These receptors were collected from an adult who was a healthcare worker with PCR-confirmed SARS-CoV-2 infection or an uninfected control (not recorded which).

The chain is built from TRBV7-6 and TRBJ1-5; no definite D call. The CDR3 is 17 residues long. Trimming removed 5 bases at V and 0 bases at J, with 17 bases between. In germline, CDR1 is SGHVS, CDR2 FNYEAQ. Here the CDR3 reads CASSKTSGQYSNQPQHF. CDR3 nucleotide sequence: TGTGCCAGCAGCAAGACATCCGGCCAATATAGCAATCAGCCCCAGCATTTT.

Ten or more counts support this clonotype. The V and J genes are TRBV15 and TRBJ1-4; a weak D match, TRBD1 (6 bases). V was clipped by 3 bases and J by 7 bases, with 6 bases between them. CDR1 is LNHNV and CDR2 is YYDKDF in the germline V gene (reference sequence). The CDR3 covers 12 residues. The CDR3 region has the DNA TGTGCCACCAGCAGGGACAGTGAAAAACTGTTTTTT. It specifies CATSRDSEKLFF.

In this sample, this clonotype turned up many times. This chain links TRBV7-2 with TRBJ2-7; D ambiguous. This CDR3 region has 12 residues. The ends were cut back, 3 bases at V and 4 bases at J, with 7 bases in the middle. Looked up from germline, CDR1 is SGHTA and CDR2 is FQGNSA. This CDR3 is CASSFHTYEQYF. The CDR3 DNA reads TGTGCCAGCAGCTTCCACACGTACGAGCAGTACTTC.

This clonotype was seen repeatedly, ten times or more. The chain recombines TRBV19 with TRBJ2-2; the D is unclear. Trimming took 9 bases from V and 2 from J, leaving 13 bases between them. Germline values: CDR1 LNHDA, CDR2 SQIVND (reference sequence). The CDR3 contains 14 residues. CDR3 amino acids: CASSAQANTGELFF. CDR3 bases: TGTGCCAGCTCCGCTCAGGCAAACACCGGGGAGCTGTTTTTT.

This clonotype was detected many times. The CDR3 coding sequence is TGCGCCAGCACCGCGACAGGTGAACGGCTCCGGGACGAGCAGTACTTC. Amino acid sequence: CASTATGERLRDEQYF. The chain carries TRBV5-1 and TRBJ2-7; maybe TRBD1 (6 bases). CDR3 length: 16 amino acids. Germline values: CDR1 SGHRS, CDR2 YFSETQ. V shed 6 bases and J shed 5 bases, with 24 bases lying between them.

This clonotype has just a few counts. This rearrangement joins TRBV28 to TRBJ2-7, with D perhaps matching TRBD1 (5 bases). V shed 3 bases and J shed 5 bases, with 8 bases lying between them. Per the germline V gene, CDR1 is MDHEN and CDR2 is SYDVKM. The CDR3 is made up of 12 amino acids. The CDR3 loop is CASSLPRDEQYF. CDR3 DNA: TGTGCCAGCAGTTTGCCCAGGGACGAGCAGTACTTC. Full variable domain (remainder filled in from reference TRBV28 and TRBJ2-7): DVKVTQSSRYLVKRTGEKVFLECVQDMDHENMFWYRQDPGLGLRLIYFSYDVKMKEKGDIPEGYSVSREKKERFSLILESASTNQTSMYLCASSLPRDEQYFGPGTRLTVT.

This clonotype appeared many times. CDR3 coding DNA: TGTGCCAGCAGCCCCAACGGGGAAACCCTCGGAGATACGCAGTATTTT. Translating it yields CASSPNGETLGDTQYF. The V gene is TRBV7-9, the J gene TRBJ2-3; perhaps TRBD2 as D (5 bases). V was shortened by 5 bases and J by 5 bases, with 20 bases between the two germline ends. Germline V gene lookup returns CDR1 SEHNR and CDR2 FQNEAQ (reference sequence). The length of the CDR3 is 16 residues.

This clonotype was found many times. The chain is built from TRBV7-9 and TRBJ2-3; D assignment may be TRBD1 or TRBD2 (5 bases each). V lost 5 bases and J 3 bases, leaving 9 bases between the germline ends. Germline CDR1 reads SEHNR; CDR2 reads FQNEAQ (reference sequence). This CDR3 is 13 amino acids long. CDR3 DNA sequence: TGTGCCAGCAGCACGGGACCGACAGATACGCAGTATTTT. Its protein product is CASSTGPTDTQYF.

Ten or more counts support this clonotype. The chain has TRBV5-1 and TRBJ2-1; possibly TRBD2 for D (5 bases). Trimming pared 2 bases from V and 8 bases from J, leaving 14 bases between. The CDR3 is made up of 14 amino acids. Germline V gives CDR1 SGHRS, CDR2 YFSETQ. CDR3 protein: CASSFRGRVHEQFF. The CDR3 DNA follows: TGCGCCAGCAGCTTTCGAGGGCGCGTCCATGAGCAGTTCTTC.

The chain employs TRBV7-9 and TRBJ2-7, with D unclear. The CDR3 is 17 amino acids. The ends were cut back, 0 bases at V and 4 bases at J, with 19 bases in the middle. Germline CDR1 reads SEHNR; CDR2 reads FQNEAQ (reference sequence). The CDR3 coding sequence is TGTGCCAGCAGCTTAGCGCTCCAGAAAACCACCCCATACGAGCAGTACTTC. It codes for CASSLALQKTTPYEQYF.

In its sample, this clonotype was seen many times. The chain combines TRBV28 with TRBJ2-1; no clear D. V was shortened by 3 bases and J by 0 bases, with 12 bases between the two germline ends. The CDR3 spans 16 residues. Germline assignment: CDR1 MDHEN and CDR2 SYDVKM. CDR3 sequence (DNA): TGTGCCAGCAGTTTCCCCGGTGCCAGCTCCTACAATGAGCAGTTCTTC. It encodes CASSFPGASSYNEQFF.

At least ten counts were recorded for this clonotype. This chain joins TRBV2 and TRBJ2-7, with a tentative D call TRBD2 (6 bases). Trimming cost V 6 bases and J 0 bases, with 15 bases left between them. This CDR3 region has 15 residues. Germline CDR1 and CDR2: SNHLY and FYNNEI. The CDR3 loop reads CASRPRAGISYEQYF. The CDR3 nucleotides are TGTGCCAGCAGGCCCCGGGCGGGAATCTCCTACGAGCAGTACTTC.

This clonotype has just a few counts. The chain recombines TRBV5-1 with TRBJ1-2, with unresolved D. The CDR3 extends over 16 amino acids. Germline CDR1 SGHRS, CDR2 YFSETQ. Trimming took off 5 bases at V and 8 bases at J, with 25 bases between the two ends. CDR3 in amino acids: CASRHWADLFPAGYTF. The CDR3, as DNA: TGCGCCAGCAGGCATTGGGCCGATTTGTTTCCGGCAGGCTACACCTTC.

The rearrangement uses TRBV5-4 and TRBJ2-3, with D possibly being TRBD1 or TRBD2 (5 bases each). The CDR3 has 17 residues. Germline V gives CDR1 SGHNT, CDR2 YYREEE (reference sequence). V lost 1 base and J 4 bases, leaving 19 bases between the germline ends. The CDR3 spells CASSLFRGPGEADTQYF. Here the CDR3 DNA reads TGTGCCAGCAGCTTGTTCCGGGGCCCAGGAGAAGCAGATACGCAGTATTTT. Drawing the rest from reference TRBV5-4 and TRBJ2-3, the complete variable domain is ETGVTQSPTHLIKTRGQQVTLRCSSQSGHNTVSWYQQALGQGPQFIFQYYREEENGRGNFPPRFSGLQFPNYSSELNVNALELDDSALYLCASSLFRGPGEADTQYFGPGTRLTVL.

This clonotype was observed a few times. The chain combines TRBV7-2 with TRBJ2-7; 7 bases fit TRBD1. Trimming at V came to 5 bases and at J to 2 bases, leaving 9 bases not matched to a gene. The CDR3 is 15 residues long. The germline gives CDR1 SGHTA, CDR2 FQGNSA. The DNA for the CDR3 is TGTGCCAGCAGCGCATCCGGGACAGAAACCTACGAGCAGTACTTC. The encoded protein is CASSASGTETYEQYF.

This clonotype was seen only a few times. The rearrangement links TRBV5-1 to TRBJ1-1; D remains ambiguous. The CDR3 contains 14 residues. The germline V and J ends were trimmed by 1 base and 6 bases, with 13 bases remaining between them. Per the germline V gene, CDR1 is SGHRS and CDR2 is YFSETQ. CDR3 sequence: CASSLFGSRSEAFF. The CDR3 nucleotides read TGCGCCAGCAGCTTGTTTGGCAGCCGCTCTGAAGCTTTCTTT.

This clonotype showed up just a few times. V and J are TRBV12-3 or TRBV12-4 and TRBJ2-2, with 8 bases identical to TRBD2. This CDR3 has 17 residues. V lost 1 base to trimming and J lost 5 bases; unmatched junction nucleotides: 9. CDR3 loop: CASSLGTGLGTTGELFF. CDR3 DNA: TGTGCCAGCAGTTTAGGCACGGGACTAGGGACTACCGGGGAGCTGTTTTTT.

J is TRBJ2-1 and V is TRBV5-1; 7 bases map to TRBD2. CDR1 is SGHRS and CDR2 is YFSETQ in the germline V gene. With V trimmed by 4 bases and J by 7 bases, 11 bases remained unmatched. The CDR3 contains 15 residues. CDR3 nucleotide sequence: TGCGCCAGCAGCCTAAGAGGAGCGGGGAGTAATGAGCAGTTCTTC. Its protein product is CASSLRGAGSNEQFF.

The gene calls are TRBV27 and TRBJ2-7; 14 bases map to TRBD2. J lost 6 bases, V lost 4 bases, and 2 bases had no gene match. CDR3 size: 14 residues. CDR1 is MNHEY and CDR2 is SMNVEV in the germline V gene (reference sequence). The chain's CDR3 is CASSYGLAGGEQYF. The CDR3 DNA reads TGTGCCAGCAGTTACGGACTAGCGGGAGGCGAGCAGTACTTC.

The rearrangement joins TRBV6-2 or TRBV6-3 to TRBJ2-7; no reliable D call. The CDR3 is made up of 10 amino acids. V was trimmed by 7 bases and J by 3 bases, leaving 4 bases between them. CDR1 is MNHEY, CDR2 SVGEGT, per germline. In DNA form, the CDR3 reads TGTGCCAGCACTCTCTACGAGCAGTACTTC. This codes for CASTLYEQYF.

This clonotype occurred many times. This rearrangement joins TRBV27 to TRBJ2-1, with TRBD2 matching over 7 bases. V lost 0 bases and J lost 9; bases outside the gene matches: 2. The CDR3 totals 13 residues. Per the germline V gene, CDR1 is MNHEY and CDR2 is SMNVEV (reference sequence). The chain's CDR3 is CASSLSRGSEQFF. The CDR3, as DNA: TGTGCCAGCAGTTTATCGCGCGGGAGTGAGCAGTTCTTC.

This clonotype was seen many times. J is TRBJ2-1 and V is TRBV6-1, with TRBD2 identical over 13 bases. The V segment lost 6 bases and the J segment 7 bases; nucleotides outside the gene matches: 6. Germline CDR1 and CDR2: MNHNS and SASEGT. CDR3 length: 15 residues. CDR3 coding DNA: TGTGCCAGCAGCCGACTAGCGGGAGGTGCAAATGAGCAGTTCTTC. This encodes CASSRLAGGANEQFF.

J is TRBJ1-1 and V is TRBV10-2, with 8 bases aligning to TRBD1. V lost 6 bases, J lost 2 bases, and 5 bases stayed unmatched. The CDR3 spans 14 residues. Per the germline V gene, CDR1 is WSHSY and CDR2 is SAAADI. The CDR3 here is CASRQTGANTEAFF. The CDR3 DNA sequence: TGCGCCAGCAGGCAGACAGGGGCAAACACTGAAGCTTTCTTT.

On this clonotype: A junction end diverges from the germline sequence, so it may reflect a read error. The genes are TRBV7-2 and TRBJ1-2, with TRBD1 matching over 9 bases. Germline assignment: CDR1 SGHTA and CDR2 FQGNSA. CDR3 length: 15 amino acids. The CDR3 spells CASSSSGQGSYGYTF. CDR3 DNA sequence: TGTGCCAGTAGCTCATCGGGACAGGGTAGCTATGGCTACACCTTC.

V and J are TRBV10-3 and TRBJ2-7; no clear D gene. V lost 0 bases to trimming and J lost 9 bases, with 12 bases between them. The CDR3 length is 13 residues. CDR1 ENHRY and CDR2 SYGVKD come from the germline V gene. The CDR3 bases are TGTGCCATCAGTGAGTCTGATCGCGGAGTGCAGTACTTC. It specifies CAISESDRGVQYF.

The chain couples TRBV7-8 to TRBJ2-3, with D perhaps TRBD2 (6 bases). CDR1 is SGHVS, CDR2 FQNEAQ, per germline. V was pared by 2 bases and J by 4 bases, with 10 bases between. The CDR3 is made up of 14 amino acids. CDR3 sequence reads: CASSLREFADTQYF. The CDR3 DNA reads as TGTGCCAGCAGCTTACGGGAGTTCGCAGATACGCAGTATTTT.

This clonotype came up a few times. The chain is built from TRBV28 and TRBJ2-7; 8 bases agree with TRBD2. CDR3 length: 15 residues. Germline CDR1 reads MDHEN; CDR2 reads SYDVKM. J gave up 3 bases and V 7 bases, and 11 bases lay outside the gene matches. The CDR3 region is CASTTGRGRYYEQYF. CDR3 bases: TGTGCCAGCACCACCGGGAGGGGCCGGTACTACGAGCAGTACTTC. The variable domain in full, completed from reference TRBV28 and TRBJ2-7, reads DVKVTQSSRYLVKRTGEKVFLECVQDMDHENMFWYRQDPGLGLRLIYFSYDVKMKEKGDIPEGYSVSREKKERFSLILESASTNQTSMYLCASTTGRGRYYEQYFGPGTRLTVT.

This clonotype was picked up a small number of times. The chain links TRBV12-3 or TRBV12-4 to TRBJ2-1; D unresolved. This CDR3 region has 14 residues. Between the trimmed V and J ends, which lost 5 bases and 6 bases, there was a span of 14 bases. For the CDR3, the DNA is TGTGCCAGCAGTCTGGTCGCATTTATCAATGAGCAGTTCTTC. Its protein is CASSLVAFINEQFF.

This clonotype has a count of ten or more. This chain joins TRBV12-3 or TRBV12-4 and TRBJ2-2, with 7 bases matching TRBD2. Trimming cost V 6 bases and J 13 bases; bases outside gene matches: 8. There are 12 residues in the CDR3. The CDR3 loop reads CASSPAGEWLFF. The CDR3 DNA sequence: TGTGCCAGCAGCCCCGCGGGAGAATGGCTGTTTTTT.